The next 32 T cell receptor beta chains were all read from a single sample in a study of TET2 disruption in CD19-targeted CAR T cells. The sample's treatment: autologous CTL019 cells: CD19 CAR with 4-1BB and CD3 zeta domains. Libraries were prepared by immunoSEQ multiplex PCR; TCRdb keeps only in-frame clonotypes and omits some of them. The sample has 25,000 to 30,000 clones. The antigens these receptors bind are not known. The sample consisted of CD8- CAR+ T cells sorted from cultured blood T cells, taken for CD19 CAR T cell therapy. Documented subset: CD8-negative CAR-positive T cells from the infusion product. The receptor set was obtained from a man between 70 and 80 years old with chronic lymphocytic leukemia.

On this clone itself: Read data end 3 residues before the CDR3 end; the end is taken from the germline J gene. The chain carries TRBV7-6 and TRBJ2-7; no firm D call. CDR1 is SGHVS, CDR2 FNYEAQ, per germline. The CDR3 sequence is 14 residues long. V was clipped by 5 bases and J by 0 bases, with 11 bases between them. The sequenced part of the CDR3 DNA is TGTGCCAGCAGCCCCCGGCGGAACTCCTACGAG. Its protein is CASSPRRNSYE. The entire CDR3 protein is CASSPRRNSYEQYF.

Its frequency marks this clone as medium-sized. The read ends 3 residues early relative to the CDR3; the germline J gene fills the gap. This chain links TRBV7-3 with TRBJ2-3, with 9 bases fitting TRBD2. From germline, CDR1 is SGHTA and CDR2 FQGTGA. CDR3 size: 15 residues. V was clipped by 5 bases and J by 1 base; unmatched bases: 4. The DNA read from the CDR3 is TGTGCCAGCAGCCCCCGACTAGCGGGCACAGATACG. Amino acid sequence: CASSPRLAGTDT. In full, the CDR3 is CASSPRLAGTDTQYF.

With respect to this clone: With the read ending 3 residues before the CDR3 end, the germline J gene is used to fill in that end. The chain is built from TRBV10-3 and TRBJ1-2, with TRBD1 matching over 7 bases. The CDR3 has 13 residues. CDR1 is ENHRY, CDR2 SYGVKD, per germline. V shed 3 bases and J 4 bases; nucleotides not matched to a gene: 2. The CDR3 reads CAISEAGGYGYTF. The sequenced CDR3 bases are TGTGCCATCAGTGAAGCAGGGGGCTATGGC.

As regards this clone: The read ends 3 residues before the CDR3 terminus; that terminus is restored from the germline J gene. The chain couples TRBV18 to TRBJ2-4; 10 nucleotides align to TRBD2. Germline assignment: CDR1 KGHSH and CDR2 LQKENI. This CDR3 comprises 17 residues. Here the CDR3 reads CASSPSQQRGGRETQYF. The part of the CDR3 DNA that was read is TGTGCCAGCTCACCATCGCAACAGCGGGGGGGACGGGAGACT.

About this clone: The CDR3 end is not reached by the read, which stops 3 residues before it; the germline J gene fills it in. This chain uses TRBV2 with TRBJ2-7; the match to TRBD1 covers 7 bases. With V trimmed by 6 bases and J by 2 bases, 7 bases remained unmatched. The CDR3 runs 14 residues. The germline V gene has CDR1 SNHLY and CDR2 FYNNEI. The sequenced part of the CDR3 DNA is TGTGCCAGCAGCGCTACCGGGACAGCCTACGAG. Its protein product is CASSATGTAYE. The complete CDR3 sequence is CASSATGTAYEQYF.

A word on this clone: Germline is not matched at one junction end, which may reflect a read error. The read comes to an end 3 residues before the CDR3 does, leaving the germline J gene to fill in the end. Additional DNA sequences in this sample encode the identical CDR3. The chain has TRBV19 and TRBJ1-3, with TRBD1 matching over 7 bases. The CDR3 runs 14 residues. Germline V gene lookup returns CDR1 LNHDA and CDR2 SQIVND (reference sequence). CDR3 protein: CASTRGGSGNTIYF. The CDR3 bases that were read are TGTGCCAGTACACGAGGGGGCTCTGGAAACACT.

Notes on this clone: The read gets to within 3 residues of the CDR3 end, and the germline J gene fills in the rest. This rearrangement joins TRBV15 to TRBJ1-5; 7 positions agree with TRBD1. V lost 0 bases to trimming and J lost 0 bases; unmatched junction nucleotides: 8. CDR3 length: 18 amino acids. Germline CDR1 LNHNV, CDR2 YYDKDF (reference sequence). CDR3: CATSRDAGTVNSNQPQHF. The CDR3 bases that were read are TGTGCCACCAGCAGAGACGCCGGGACAGTCAATAGCAATCAGCCC.

A note on this clone: The read ends 3 residues shy of where the CDR3 ends; the end is completed using the germline J gene. The genes are TRBV7-3 and TRBJ2-7, with 9 bases fitting TRBD2. J gave up 4 bases and V 2 bases, and 6 bases lay outside the gene matches. CDR1 and CDR2 (germline): SGHTA, FQGTGA. The CDR3 loop spans 15 amino acids. The sequenced CDR3 bases are TGTGCCAGCAGCTTAGCGGGGGGGCCGGAGTACGAG. Protein sequence: CASSLAGGPEYE. The entire CDR3 reads CASSLAGGPEYEQYF.

With respect to this clone: The sequence runs out 3 residues before the end of the CDR3; the remainder is reconstructed from the germline J gene. This chain connects TRBV20-1 to TRBJ2-1; perhaps TRBD2 as D (7 bases). The CDR3 has 18 amino acids. The germline V and J ends were trimmed by 3 bases and 0 bases, with 21 bases remaining between them. Per the germline V gene, CDR1 is DFQATT and CDR2 is SNEGSKA (reference sequence). Here the CDR3 reads CSASIFGGRALSYNEQFF. Partial CDR3 DNA: TGCAGTGCTAGTATCTTCGGGGGGCGGGCCCTCTCCTACAATGAG.

As for this clone: The read comes to an end 3 residues before the CDR3 does, leaving the germline J gene to fill in the end. V usage is TRBV29-1 and J usage is TRBJ2-5; maybe TRBD1 (6 bases). The CDR3 covers 13 residues. Germline values: CDR1 SQVTM, CDR2 ANQGSEA. V was trimmed by 3 bases and J by 5 bases, leaving 13 bases between them. CDR3 protein: CSVDTPGVETQYF. Partial CDR3 DNA: TGCAGCGTTGACACCCCAGGGGTGGAGACC. Filled out from reference TRBV29-1 and TRBJ2-5, the complete variable domain reads SAVISQKPSRDICQRGTSLTIQCQVDSQVTMMFWYRQQPGQSLTLIATANQGSEATYESGFVIDKFPISRPNLTFSTLTVSNMSPEDSSIYLCSVDTPGVETQYFGPGTRLLVL.

Regarding this clone: Sequencing ends 3 residues short of the CDR3 end; the germline J gene provides the rest. The gene calls are TRBV6-2 or TRBV6-3 and TRBJ1-1; D is ambiguous. V dropped 2 bases and J dropped 1 base, with 11 bases sitting between them. The CDR3 totals 15 residues. Germline V gene sequence: CDR1 MNHEY, CDR2 SVGEGT. The part of the CDR3 DNA that was read is TGTGCCAGCAGTTACAGCGGGATAACGAACACTGAA. This translates into CASSYSGITNTE. The entire CDR3 protein reads CASSYSGITNTEAFF.

In the case of this clone: With the read ending 3 residues before the CDR3 end, the germline J gene is used to fill in that end. The chain carries TRBV10-3 and TRBJ1-2; 10 bases are a match to TRBD1. The germline gives CDR1 ENHRY, CDR2 SYGVKD. This CDR3 has 15 amino acids. The CDR3 sequence: CAISPAGTGVNDYTF. Incomplete CDR3 DNA: TGTGCCATCAGCCCGGCTGGGACAGGGGTAAACGAC.

Concerning this clone: The CDR3 end is not reached by the read, which stops 3 residues before it; the germline J gene fills it in. The chain combines TRBV12-3 or TRBV12-4 with TRBJ1-2, with TRBD1 as a possible D gene (5 bases). Trimming left V 6 bases short and J 7 bases short, with 12 bases between. The CDR3 totals 12 residues. CDR3 sequence: CASRVGGGGYTF. The sequenced part of the CDR3 DNA is TGTGCCAGCAGAGTGGGGGGGGGTGGC.

As concerns this clone: Sequencing ends 3 residues short of the CDR3 end; the germline J gene provides the rest. V gene TRBV13 combines with J gene TRBJ2-4; D might be TRBD1 or TRBD2, each matching 7 bases. From germline, CDR1 is PRHDT and CDR2 FYEKMQ (reference sequence). This CDR3 has 17 residues. The CDR3 DNA, read in part, is TGTGCCAGCAGGGACCAGGGGGAGGGGAAAAAAAATCAGCCT. It translates to CASRDQGEGKKNQP. The complete CDR3 protein is CASRDQGEGKKNQPQYF.

As regards this clone: The CDR3 is cut off 3 residues early in the read; its end comes from the germline J gene. The chain links TRBV2 to TRBJ2-7, with D hard to call. With 6 bases removed from V and 4 bases from J, the gap between germline ends came to 10 bases. The CDR3 is made up of 12 amino acids. Germline V gene data show CDR1 as SNHLY and CDR2 as FYNNEI. CDR3 in amino acids: CASSRSGYEQYF. CDR3 bases read: TGTGCCAGCAGCCGATCCGGGTACGAG.

Concerning this clone: The sequenced fragment ends 3 residues before the CDR3 boundary, so the rest is inferred from the germline J gene. The chain links TRBV12-3 or TRBV12-4 to TRBJ2-1, with 7 positions matching TRBD1. The V and J ends lost 0 bases and 6 bases, in that order; junction bases with no gene match: 11. This CDR3 contains 17 residues. The covered CDR3 bases are TGTGCCAGCAGTTTAGCGCTAGGAGACAGGGTCCTCAATGAG. This encodes CASSLALGDRVLNE. The entire CDR3 reads CASSLALGDRVLNEQFF.

Notes on this clone: The read ends 3 residues early relative to the CDR3; the germline J gene fills the gap. V gene TRBV29-1 combines with J gene TRBJ1-1, with 7 bases lining up with TRBD1. V lost 5 bases and J lost 2; bases outside the gene matches: 5. There are 13 residues in the CDR3. The germline gives CDR1 SQVTM, CDR2 ANQGSEA. The CDR3 sequence is CSVIRQGNTEAFF. The CDR3 bases that were read are TGCAGCGTTATCAGACAGGGCAACACTGAA.

Notes on this clone: The read ends 3 residues before the CDR3 terminus; that terminus is restored from the germline J gene. The chain couples TRBV9 to TRBJ2-3; no clear D. The length of the CDR3 is 15 residues. Germline-derived CDR1 and CDR2 are SGDLS and YYNGEE. The sequenced part of the CDR3 DNA is TGTGCCAGCAGCGTTATGGGTGAACGACAAGAGACG. The encoded protein is CASSVMGERQET. In full, the CDR3 reads CASSVMGERQETQYF. The whole variable domain, remainder taken from reference TRBV9 and TRBJ2-3, is DSGVTQTPKHLITATGQRVTLRCSPRSGDLSVYWYQQSLDQGLQFLIQYYNGEERAKGNILERFSAQQFPDLHSELNLSSLELGDSALYFCASSVMGERQETQYFGPGTRLTVL.

Regarding this clone: The CDR3 end falls 3 residues outside the read, so it is completed with the germline J gene. The V call is TRBV20-1, the J call TRBJ1-1; 8 bases agree with TRBD1. CDR1 and CDR2 from the germline V gene are DFQATT and SNEGSKA (reference sequence). The V segment lost 0 bases and the J segment 4 bases; nucleotides outside the gene matches: 13. This CDR3 contains 17 residues. CDR3 in amino acids: CSARDRSGQGIVTEAFF. The DNA read from the CDR3 is TGCAGTGCTAGAGATCGAAGTGGACAGGGCATAGTCACTGAA.

Comment on this clone: The CDR3 end falls 3 residues outside the read, so it is completed with the germline J gene. The gene calls are TRBV12-5 and TRBJ1-2, with a possible D match to TRBD1 (5 bases). CDR3 length: 17 amino acids. Germline loops: CDR1 LGHNT, CDR2 FRNRAP. CDR3 amino acids: CASGLGSSGGSLDTYTF. CDR3 DNA (partial): TGTGCTAGTGGTTTGGGATCTAGCGGGGGGAGTCTAGATACC.

Remarks on this clone: The read gets to within 3 residues of the CDR3 end, and the germline J gene fills in the rest. V usage is TRBV24-1 and J usage is TRBJ2-3, with 9 nucleotides matching TRBD1. The CDR3 extends over 16 amino acids. Germline assignment: CDR1 KGHDR and CDR2 SFDVKD. Germline trimming cut 2 bases from V and 5 bases from J; bases unmatched to any gene: 7. CDR3 DNA (partial): TGTGCCACCAGTGATTCCGGGACAGGGTTAAGAGATACG. Translated, it gives CATSDSGTGLRDT. In full, the CDR3 reads CATSDSGTGLRDTQYF.

Regarding this clone: The read terminates 3 residues ahead of where the CDR3 ends, so the germline J gene completes it. The chain employs TRBV4-2 and TRBJ2-3; D might be TRBD2 (6 bases). The CDR3 length is 12 residues. Germline CDR1 LGHNA, CDR2 YNFKEQ. Incomplete CDR3 DNA: TGTGCCAGCAGCCAAGTAGGAGGGGCG. Translating gives CASSQVGGA. The whole CDR3 sequence reads CASSQVGGAQYF.

Of note for this clone: Read sequence stops 3 residues before the CDR3 end, and the germline J gene provides the missing end. The chain joins TRBV2 to TRBJ1-2; D gene unclear. The CDR3 is 15 amino acids. In germline, CDR1 is SNHLY, CDR2 FYNNEI. The sequenced CDR3 bases are TGTGCCAGCAGTCCTCGACAAAAGTCCTACAATGAC. Its protein is CASSPRQKSYND. The full CDR3 is CASSPRQKSYNDYTF.

As for this clone: The sequenced fragment ends 3 residues before the CDR3 boundary, so the rest is inferred from the germline J gene. This rearrangement joins TRBV5-1 to TRBJ2-1; 7 nucleotides agree with TRBD2. This CDR3 has 14 residues. Looked up from germline, CDR1 is SGHRS and CDR2 is YFSETQ. Unmatched junction bases numbered 10, after V lost 4 bases and J lost 9 bases. The CDR3 loop reads CASSPGGLRVEQFF. The sequenced CDR3 bases are TGCGCCAGCAGCCCCGGGGGGTTAAGAGTTGAG.

Of note for this clone: The read is 3 residues too short to cover the CDR3 end, so that end is filled in from the germline J gene. The chain combines TRBV2 with TRBJ2-4; a weak D match, TRBD2 (5 bases). The CDR3 runs 13 residues. Germline V gene data show CDR1 as SNHLY and CDR2 as FYNNEI. The CDR3 sequence is CASNTGSWETQYF. The DNA read from the CDR3 is TGTGCCAGCAACACGGGGTCCTGGGAGACT.

About this clone itself: The CDR3 end is not reached by the read, which stops 3 residues before it; the germline J gene fills it in. The genes are TRBV4-2 and TRBJ1-6, with TRBD1 as a possible D gene (5 bases). Trimming removed 4 bases from V and 4 bases from J, with 17 bases in between. From germline, CDR1 is LGHNA and CDR2 YNFKEQ. This CDR3 has 17 amino acids. CDR3 sequence: CASSLAGRVDYNSPLHF. The sequenced part of the CDR3 DNA is TGTGCCAGCAGCCTCGCTGGCAGGGTCGATTATAATTCACCC.

On this clone: The CDR3 end falls 3 residues outside the read, so it is completed with the germline J gene. This chain links TRBV27 with TRBJ2-7; 8 bases align to TRBD1. The CDR3 is made up of 16 amino acids. V was pared by 6 bases and J by 0 bases, with 10 bases of the junction left unmatched. Per the germline V gene, CDR1 is MNHEY and CDR2 is SMNVEV (reference sequence). The part of the CDR3 DNA that was read is TGTGCCAGCAGGCTGGTTGGGACAGGCGTCTCCTACGAG. Its translation: CASRLVGTGVSYE. The whole CDR3 protein reads CASRLVGTGVSYEQYF.

CDR3 loop: CASSRTSGGLETQYF. The DNA read from the CDR3 is TGTGCCAGCTCACGGACTAGCGGGGGACTAGAGACT. The rearrangement links TRBV18 to TRBJ2-4, with TRBD2 matching over 13 bases. Read sequence stops 3 residues before the CDR3 end, and the germline J gene provides the missing end. The CDR3 has 15 amino acids. Germline CDR1 is KGHSH and CDR2 is LQKENI.

CDR3 in amino acids: CASSSRGMKNSPLHF. The part of the CDR3 DNA that was read is TGTGCCAGCAGCTCCAGGGGGATGAAAAATTCACCC. The chain couples TRBV5-5 to TRBJ1-6; the match to TRBD1 covers 7 bases. The CDR3 is cut off 3 residues early in the read; its end comes from the germline J gene. The CDR3 runs 15 residues. Germline trimming cut 3 bases from V and 7 bases from J; bases unmatched to any gene: 7. Germline V lookup: CDR1 SGHKS, CDR2 YYEKEE (reference sequence).

CDR3 DNA (partial): TGTGCCAGCAGTGAAGCGCGGACAGGGGGCCAGCCC. It specifies CASSEARTGGQP. The full CDR3 protein reads CASSEARTGGQPQHF. The gene calls are TRBV2 and TRBJ1-5; 11 bases match TRBD1. The DNA ends 3 residues before the CDR3 does, and the rest of the CDR3 is filled in from the germline J gene. Trimming at V came to 0 bases and at J to 7 bases, leaving 2 bases not matched to a gene. The V gene's germline CDR1 is SNHLY and CDR2 FYNNEI. The CDR3 is 15 amino acids.

With respect to this clone: The read comes to an end 3 residues before the CDR3 does, leaving the germline J gene to fill in the end. V gene TRBV5-4 combines with J gene TRBJ2-5; TRBD2 matches 8 bases. V lost 1 base to trimming and J lost 5 bases; unmatched junction nucleotides: 4. Per germline, CDR1 SGHNT and CDR2 YYREEE (reference sequence). This CDR3 comprises 14 residues. The CDR3 DNA, read in part, is TGTGCCAGCAGCTTGCGGGGGGGGCCTGAGACC. The encoded protein is CASSLRGGPET. The CDR3 reads in full as CASSLRGGPETQYF.

Of note for this clone: The read gets to within 3 residues of the CDR3 end, and the germline J gene fills in the rest. The gene calls are TRBV18 and TRBJ1-6; 7 nucleotides agree with TRBD1. The CDR3 consists of 16 residues. Germline values: CDR1 KGHSH, CDR2 LQKENI. Trimming at V came to 4 bases and at J to 3 bases, leaving 6 bases not matched to a gene. The part of the CDR3 DNA that was read is TGTGCCAGCTCACTTGGGGACAGAGGCTATAATTCACCC. Translating it yields CASSLGDRGYNSP. The full CDR3 protein reads CASSLGDRGYNSPLHF.